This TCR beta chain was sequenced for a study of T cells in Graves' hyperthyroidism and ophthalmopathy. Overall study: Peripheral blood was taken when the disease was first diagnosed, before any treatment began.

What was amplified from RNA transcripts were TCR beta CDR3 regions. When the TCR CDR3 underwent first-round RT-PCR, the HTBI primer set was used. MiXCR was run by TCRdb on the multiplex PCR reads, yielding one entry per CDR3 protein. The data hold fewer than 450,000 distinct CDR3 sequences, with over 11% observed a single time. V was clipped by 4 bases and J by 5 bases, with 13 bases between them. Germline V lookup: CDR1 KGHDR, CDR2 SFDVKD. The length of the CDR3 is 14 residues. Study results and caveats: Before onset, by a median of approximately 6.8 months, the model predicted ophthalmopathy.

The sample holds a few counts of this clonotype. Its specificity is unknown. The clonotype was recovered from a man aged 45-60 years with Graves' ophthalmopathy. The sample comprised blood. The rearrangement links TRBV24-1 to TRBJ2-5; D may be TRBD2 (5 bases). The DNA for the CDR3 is TGTGCCACCAGTGACAGAACTAGTGTGGAGACCCAGTACTTC. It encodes CATSDRTSVETQYF.